The rows below give T cell receptor beta chains drawn from one sample of a study of siplizumab effects on memory and regulatory T cells. No antigens are known for them. Measured with immunoSEQ multiplex PCR; TCRdb has only the in-frame clones, and not every one. This table has approximately 10,000 clones, around half appearing once. Input material: CFSE-low (dividing) CD8+ T cells sorted from an allogeneic mixed lymphocyte reaction. The receptor set was obtained from a human donor in good health; the cells came from an allogeneic mixed lymphocyte reaction. Some clones in this sample may be carry-over from other donors' samples. Both conserved end residues are part of each CDR3. A D gene is named only where the DNA matches it firmly. The size of a clone is reported for some rows only, either as once, few or many, or as a class for expanded clones.

TRBV6-1	TRBD2	TRBJ2-7	NA	CASSEEVAGGSYEQYF	TGTGCCAGCAGTGAAGAAGTAGCGGGAGGGAGTTACGAGCAGTACTTC
TRBV4-1	NA	TRBJ2-7	NA	CASVPPRGDGQYF	TGCGCCAGCGTCCCCCCCCGGGGTGACGGGCAGTACTTC
TRBV6-6	NA	TRBJ1-2	NA	CASSYSVVYGYTF	TGTGCCAGCAGTTACTCAGTAGTCTATGGCTACACCTTC
TRBV6-5	TRBD1	TRBJ1-4	few	CASSSRDSSNEKLFF	TGTGCCAGCAGCTCCCGGGACAGTAGTAATGAAAAACTGTTTTTT
TRBV7-9	NA	TRBJ1-1	NA	CASSLAAMNTEAFF	TGTGCCAGCAGCTTAGCGGCCATGAACACTGAAGCTTTCTTT
TRBV7-2	NA	TRBJ2-3	NA	CASDVGVLTDTQYF	TGTGCCAGCGACGTAGGGGTCCTCACAGATACGCAGTATTTT
TRBV2	NA	TRBJ1-5	NA	CASSEDLYSNQPQHF	TGTGCCAGCAGTGAAGACTTGTATAGCAATCAGCCCCAGCATTTT
TRBV30	NA	TRBJ1-1	few	CAWSVGRQLNTEAFF	TGTGCCTGGAGTGTCGGCCGACAGCTGAACACTGAAGCTTTCTTT
TRBV27	TRBD1	TRBJ1-5	NA	CASRQGYNQPQHF	TGTGCCAGCAGACAGGGGTACAATCAGCCCCAGCATTTT
TRBV7-3	NA	TRBJ2-7	medium-sized	CASSPDAGFEQYF	TGTGCCAGCAGCCCGGACGCAGGGTTCGAGCAGTACTTC
TRBV7-9	NA	TRBJ1-4	NA	CASLANEHGTNEKLFF	TGTGCCAGTCTCGCTAACGAACACGGAACTAATGAAAAACTGTTTTTT
TRBV11-2	NA	TRBJ1-2	NA	CASSPSRWGSYGYTF	TGTGCCAGCAGCCCCAGCAGGTGGGGGTCCTATGGCTACACCTTC
TRBV4-1	NA	TRBJ2-7	NA	CASSHRLGPTEQYF	TGCGCCAGCAGTCATCGACTAGGCCCTACCGAGCAGTACTTC
TRBV19	NA	TRBJ2-3	NA	CASSPGTDTQYF	TGTGCCAGTAGCCCGGGCACAGATACGCAGTATTTT
TRBV18	NA	TRBJ2-7	NA	CASSPKNEQYF	TGTGCCAGCTCACCGAAAAACGAGCAGTACTTC
TRBV27	NA	TRBJ1-4	NA	CASSSHWDEKLFF	TGTGCCAGCAGTTCACACTGGGATGAAAAACTGTTTTTT
TRBV6-5	NA	TRBJ2-5	few	CASSYSGETQYF	TGTGCCAGCAGTTACTCAGGCGAGACCCAGTACTTC